One and the same sample provided the 7 T cell receptor beta chains below, sequenced in a study of naive and memory T cell subsets (dated by TCRdb to between 2016 and 2019). Libraries were constructed by UMI-ligation and nested PCR. Sequencing instrument: Illumina MiSeq. The beta constant-region primer consisted of an equimolar mixture of two oligonucleotides that together covered TRBC1 and TRBC2. Four rounds of PCR were used to amplify ligated cDNA, with nested alpha and beta constant-region primers being used together with the SP2 primer. Starting from the raw public reads, TCRdb applied fastp trimming at Q25, assembled clones with MiXCR and retained in-frame beta chains. Rows are unified per CDR3 protein, each entry keeping the most common DNA and genes. The sample table lists over 65,000 distinct CDR3 sequences, about 8.2% of them with a count of one. The ten largest clones take up 1.2% of the sample.

The sample consisted of naive CD8+ T cells from blood. The cell subset or site label corresponds to: naive T cells, CD45RA high CD27+. Receptors originate from a human donor in good health.

The chain employs TRBV10-1 and TRBJ1-1; 8 bases fit TRBD1. Germline V gene sequence: CDR1 WNHNN, CDR2 SYGVQD (reference sequence). V lost 5 bases and J lost 5; bases outside the gene matches: 7. This CDR3 region has 14 residues. This CDR3 is CASSLETGVTEAFF. The CDR3, as DNA: TGCGCCAGCAGTCTAGAGACAGGGGTGACTGAAGCTTTCTTT.

This clonotype was seen a few times. The chain combines TRBV10-3 with TRBJ1-1; no clear D. Germline V gives CDR1 ENHRY, CDR2 SYGVKD. The CDR3 spans 15 residues. Deletions cut 0 bases from V and 5 bases from J, with 13 bases between. The DNA for the CDR3 is TGTGCCATCAGTGAGTCCGACAAGGGTGGAACTGAAGCTTTCTTT. It codes for CAISESDKGGTEAFF.

The chain employs TRBV4-1 and TRBJ2-1; D is unresolved. With 5 bases removed from V and 7 bases from J, the gap between germline ends came to 18 bases. Germline V gene lookup returns CDR1 MGHRA and CDR2 YSYEKL. The length of the CDR3 is 15 residues. The CDR3 loop is CASSYFGPAGNEQFF. CDR3 in DNA: TGCGCCAGCAGCTATTTCGGACCGGCTGGGAATGAGCAGTTCTTC.

This clonotype was detected many times. The V gene is TRBV10-3, the J gene TRBJ2-3, with D tentatively TRBD1 (5 bases). The CDR3 is 16 residues long. V lost 0 bases and J 0 bases, leaving 10 bases between the germline ends. In germline, CDR1 is ENHRY, CDR2 SYGVKD. The CDR3 protein is CAISESVRASTDTQYF. The CDR3 DNA is TGTGCCATCAGTGAGTCGGTCAGGGCTAGCACAGATACGCAGTATTTT.

This clonotype was seen more than once but under ten times. The V gene is TRBV6-5, the J gene TRBJ2-1, with a weak D call TRBD2 (6 bases). This CDR3 has 13 residues. The ends were cut back, 5 bases at V and 6 bases at J, with 11 bases in the middle. Germline CDR1 reads MNHEY; CDR2 reads SVGAGI. As DNA, the CDR3 is TGTGCCAGCAGTCCCTCTAGCGCCAATGAGCAGTTCTTC. The encoded protein is CASSPSSANEQFF.

This clonotype was recorded a few times. The rearrangement joins TRBV27 to TRBJ2-1; TRBD2 aligns across 7 bases. CDR1 is MNHEY, CDR2 SMNVEV, per germline (reference sequence). The trim removed 6 bases at V and 7 bases at J, leaving 9 bases unmatched. The CDR3 length is 14 residues. For the CDR3, the DNA is TGTGCCAGCAGCCTAAGCGGGATAGGAAATGAGCAGTTCTTC. Translated: CASSLSGIGNEQFF.

This clonotype was seen a handful of times. V and J are TRBV27 and TRBJ2-2; TRBD2 agrees at 8 bases. The CDR3 sequence is 16 residues long. Germline values: CDR1 MNHEY, CDR2 SMNVEV (reference sequence). Trimming cost V 0 bases and J 0 bases; bases outside gene matches: 0. The CDR3 spells CASSLSGLANTGELFF. CDR3 bases: TGTGCCAGCAGTTTATCGGGACTAGCGAACACCGGGGAGCTGTTTTTT.